A selection of T cell receptor beta chains follows, all from one sample in a study of T-cell memory formation after mild COVID-19. TCRdb re-analysed the 5' RACE reads in MiXCR, keeping a single row per CDR3 protein. The table records hundreds of thousands of distinct CDR3 sequences, around a sixth of them present only once. Source material: PBMCs or a T cell subset sorted from them (not recorded which). Receptors were obtained from an adult woman who had mild COVID-19 (a few samples of this study predate the infection). Cell type and time point are not known. Both conserved end residues are part of each CDR3. The D gene is left open where the match is weak. Clone size appears in some rows only: once, few, many, or a class for an expanded clone.

>NA|TRBJ2-3|12|NA|TRBV18
TGTGCCAGCTCACCGTCGGAGGATACGCAGTATTTT
CASSPSEDTQYF
>many|TRBJ2-3|16|TRBD2|TRBV7-9
TGTGCCAGCAGCTCGCAAGCGGGAGGGCCGGCAGATACGCAGTATTTT
CASSSQAGGPADTQYF
>few|TRBJ2-1|13|NA|TRBV7-6
TGTGCCAGCAGGGATACAGGGATGCTGGAGCAGTTCTTC
CASRDTGMLEQFF
>few|TRBJ2-1|11|NA|TRBV24-1
TGTGCCACCAGTGTGGGGGGCCAGCAGTTCTTC
CATSVGGQQFF
>NA|TRBJ2-2|15|TRBD2|TRBV2
TGTGCCAGCAGTCGGCGGGAGGGGCCCACCGGGGAGCTGTTTTTT
CASSRREGPTGELFF
>few|TRBJ2-1|15|TRBD1|TRBV4-1
TGCGCCAGCAGCCAAGGTCACGGGACAGGGGTTGAGCAGTTCTTC
CASSQGHGTGVEQFF
>NA|TRBJ2-7|15|TRBD1|TRBV5-1
TGCGCCAGCAGCTTGGAGGACAGGGGCTCGTACGAGCAGTACTTC
CASSLEDRGSYEQYF
>NA|TRBJ2-5|14|NA|TRBV30
TGTGCCTGGAGTAAATCGTTAGGTGGAGAGACCCAGTACTTC
CAWSKSLGGETQYF
>many|TRBJ2-3|14|NA|TRBV5-1
TGCGCCAGCAGGTCGCAGGGGAGGGCAGATACGCAGTATTTT
CASRSQGRADTQYF
>few|TRBJ1-2|15|TRBD1|TRBV6-2/TRBV6-3
TGTGCCAGCACCCTCTCCGGGACAGGGCATTATGGCTACACCTTC
CASTLSGTGHYGYTF
>few|TRBJ2-1|13|NA|TRBV7-8
TGTGCCAGCAGCTTACCGAGGCCTCGCGAGCAGTTCTTC
CASSLPRPREQFF
>NA|TRBJ1-4|15|NA|TRBV18
TGTGCCAGCTCACCCGACAGCCGAACTAATGAAAAACTGTTTTTT
CASSPDSRTNEKLFF
>NA|TRBJ2-3|14|NA|TRBV12-3/TRBV12-4
TGTGCCAGCAGTCCCGATGGGATTGCAGATACGCAGTATTTT
CASSPDGIADTQYF
>few|TRBJ1-2|15|NA|TRBV27
TGTGCCAGCAGTTCCACGACAGCTCCGACTCGTGGCTACACCTTC
CASSSTTAPTRGYTF
>few|TRBJ2-7|16|TRBD2|TRBV27
TGTGCCAGCAGTGGCTACGCTAGCGGAAGCTCCTACGAGCAGTACTTC
CASSGYASGSSYEQYF
>NA|TRBJ1-2|16|NA|TRBV4-2
TGTGCCAGCAGCCAGGAAAGTAGACAGGCGCGCTATGGCTACACCTTC
CASSQESRQARYGYTF
>NA|TRBJ2-1|19|TRBD2|TRBV11-2
TGTGCCAGCAGCTTAGGACCCGTAGCGGGATTGGGACGATACAATGAGCAGTTCTTC
CASSLGPVAGLGRYNEQFF
>NA|TRBJ2-3|15|NA|TRBV14
TGTGCCAGCAGCCAAGAAGTGGGATGGACAGATACGCAGTATTTT
CASSQEVGWTDTQYF
>once|TRBJ2-4|17|TRBD1|TRBV5-1
TGCGCCAGCAGCACAACCCCGGACAGGGGCGGAGGGAACATTCAGTACTTC
CASSTTPDRGGGNIQYF
>many|TRBJ2-3|16|TRBD2|TRBV11-2
TGTGCCAGCAGCTCCGGGGCGGGAGTGAGCACAGATACGCAGTATTTT
CASSSGAGVSTDTQYF
>few|TRBJ2-1|14|TRBD2|TRBV9
TGTGCCAGCAGCGTAGACGGGAGGTCAAATGAGCAGTTCTTC
CASSVDGRSNEQFF
>NA|TRBJ1-5|16|NA|TRBV19
TGTGCCAGTAGTATAGGCGGACAGCAAAGCAATCAGCCCCAGCATTTT
CASSIGGQQSNQPQHF
>once|TRBJ1-2|15|TRBD1|TRBV24-1
TGTGCCACCAGTGAACCGGGACAGGGGGATTATGGCTACACCTTC
CATSEPGQGDYGYTF
>NA|TRBJ2-5|13|NA|TRBV7-9
TGTGCCAGCAGCCGCAGATTTCAAGAGACCCAGTACTTC
CASSRRFQETQYF
>many|TRBJ2-4|14|TRBD1|TRBV5-1
TGCGCCAGCAGCCCTACGACAGGGCAAAACATTCAGTACTTC
CASSPTTGQNIQYF
>few|TRBJ2-1|13|NA|TRBV20-1
TGCAGTGCGGGGGCGGCACTAGTAGGAAAGCAGTTCTTC
CSAGAALVGKQFF
>NA|TRBJ2-7|14|TRBD1|TRBV15
TGTGCCACCAGCAGAGAAGAGACAGGGCTCGAGCAGTACTTC
CATSREETGLEQYF